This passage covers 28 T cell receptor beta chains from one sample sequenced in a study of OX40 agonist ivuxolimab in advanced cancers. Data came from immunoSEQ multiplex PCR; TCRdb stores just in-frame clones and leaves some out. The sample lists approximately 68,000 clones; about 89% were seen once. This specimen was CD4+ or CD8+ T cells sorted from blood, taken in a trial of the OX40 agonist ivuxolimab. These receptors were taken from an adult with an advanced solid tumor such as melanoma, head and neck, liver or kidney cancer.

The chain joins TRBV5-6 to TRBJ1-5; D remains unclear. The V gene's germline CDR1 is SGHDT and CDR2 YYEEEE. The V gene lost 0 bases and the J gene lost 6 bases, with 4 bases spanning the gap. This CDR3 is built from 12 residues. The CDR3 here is CASSLVGQPQHF. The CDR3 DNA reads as TGTGCCAGCAGCTTGGTGGGTCAGCCCCAGCATTTT.

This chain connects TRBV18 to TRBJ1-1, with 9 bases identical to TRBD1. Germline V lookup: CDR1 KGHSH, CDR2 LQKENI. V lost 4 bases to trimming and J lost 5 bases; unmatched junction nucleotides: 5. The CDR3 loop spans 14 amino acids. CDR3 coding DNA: TGTGCCAGCTCACGGGGACAGGGTTGGACTGAAGCTTTCTTT. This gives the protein CASSRGQGWTEAFF.

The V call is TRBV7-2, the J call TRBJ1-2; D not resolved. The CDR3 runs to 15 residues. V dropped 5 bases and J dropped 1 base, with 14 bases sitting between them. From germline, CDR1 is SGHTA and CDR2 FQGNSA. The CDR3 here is CASSHHTQLNYGYTF. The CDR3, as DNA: TGTGCCAGCAGCCACCACACCCAGCTTAACTATGGCTACACCTTC. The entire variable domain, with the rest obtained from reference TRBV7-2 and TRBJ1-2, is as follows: GAGVSQSPSNKVTEKGKDVELRCDPISGHTALYWYRQSLGQGLEFLIYFQGNSAPDKSGLPSDRFSAERTGGSVSTLTIQRTQQEDSAVYLCASSHHTQLNYGYTFGSGTRLTVV.

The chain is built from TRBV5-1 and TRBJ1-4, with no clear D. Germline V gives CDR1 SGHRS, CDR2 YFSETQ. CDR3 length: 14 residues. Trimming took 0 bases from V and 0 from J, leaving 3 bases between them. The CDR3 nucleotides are TGCGCCAGCAGCTTGGCAGCAACTAATGAAAAACTGTTTTTT. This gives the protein CASSLAATNEKLFF.

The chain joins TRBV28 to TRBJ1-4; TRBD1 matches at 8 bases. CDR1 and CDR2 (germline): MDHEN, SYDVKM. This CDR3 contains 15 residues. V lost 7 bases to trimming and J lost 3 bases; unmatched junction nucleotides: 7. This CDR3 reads CASNRQGLANEKLFF. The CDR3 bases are TGTGCCAGCAATCGACAGGGGCTGGCTAATGAAAAACTGTTTTTT.

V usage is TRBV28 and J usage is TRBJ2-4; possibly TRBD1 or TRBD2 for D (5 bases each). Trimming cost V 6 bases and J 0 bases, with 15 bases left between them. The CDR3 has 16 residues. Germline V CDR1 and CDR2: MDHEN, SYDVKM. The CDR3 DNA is TGTGCCAGCAGCATTGGGGGTACGCTAGCCAAAAACATTCAGTACTTC. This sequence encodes CASSIGGTLAKNIQYF.

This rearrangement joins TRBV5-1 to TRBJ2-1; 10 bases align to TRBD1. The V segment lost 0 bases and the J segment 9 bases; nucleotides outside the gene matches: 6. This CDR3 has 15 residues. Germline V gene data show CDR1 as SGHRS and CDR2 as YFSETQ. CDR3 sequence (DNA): TGCGCCAGCAGCTTGGACGGGGACAGGGGTGGTGAGCAGTTCTTC. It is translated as CASSLDGDRGGEQFF.

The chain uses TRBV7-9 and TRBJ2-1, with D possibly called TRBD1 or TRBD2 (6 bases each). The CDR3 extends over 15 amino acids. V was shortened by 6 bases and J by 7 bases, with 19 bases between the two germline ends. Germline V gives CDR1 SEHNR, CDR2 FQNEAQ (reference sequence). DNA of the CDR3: TGTGCCAGCAGACGGGGAGGTTTGGGACAAAATGAGCAGTTCTTC. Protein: CASRRGGLGQNEQFF.

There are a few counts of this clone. Written as DNA, the CDR3 is TGTGCCAGCAGCTCTAAACAGGGGTTGGAAGCTTTCTTT. This gives the protein CASSSKQGLEAFF. The genes are TRBV7-9 and TRBJ1-1; 7 bases are shared with TRBD1. The CDR3 loop spans 13 amino acids. Trimming removed 4 bases from V and 8 bases from J; junction bases left unmatched: 7. In germline, CDR1 is SEHNR, CDR2 FQNEAQ (reference sequence). Filled out from reference TRBV7-9 and TRBJ1-1, the complete variable domain reads DTGVSQNPRHKITKRGQNVTFRCDPISEHNRLYWYRQTLGQGPEFLTYFQNEAQLEKSRLLSDRFSAERPKGSFSTLEIQRTEQGDSAMYLCASSSKQGLEAFFGQGTRLTVV.

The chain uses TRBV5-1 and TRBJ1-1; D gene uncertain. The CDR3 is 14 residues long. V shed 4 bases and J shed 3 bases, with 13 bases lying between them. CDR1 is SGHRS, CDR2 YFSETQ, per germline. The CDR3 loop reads CASSLVPMDTEAFF. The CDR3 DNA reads TGCGCCAGCAGCCTCGTCCCGATGGACACTGAAGCTTTCTTT.

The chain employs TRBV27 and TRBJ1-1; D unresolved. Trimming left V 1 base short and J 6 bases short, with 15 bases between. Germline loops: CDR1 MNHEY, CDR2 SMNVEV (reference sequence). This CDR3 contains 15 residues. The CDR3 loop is CASSLWRESGAEAFF. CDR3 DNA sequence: TGTGCCAGCAGTTTATGGCGGGAGTCGGGCGCTGAAGCTTTCTTT.

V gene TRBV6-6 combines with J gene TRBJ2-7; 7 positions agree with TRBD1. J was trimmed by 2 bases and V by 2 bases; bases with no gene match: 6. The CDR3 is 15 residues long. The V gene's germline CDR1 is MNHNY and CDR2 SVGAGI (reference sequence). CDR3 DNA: TGTGCCAGCAGTTACGTTTCAGGGGGAGCCTACGAGCAGTACTTC. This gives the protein CASSYVSGGAYEQYF.

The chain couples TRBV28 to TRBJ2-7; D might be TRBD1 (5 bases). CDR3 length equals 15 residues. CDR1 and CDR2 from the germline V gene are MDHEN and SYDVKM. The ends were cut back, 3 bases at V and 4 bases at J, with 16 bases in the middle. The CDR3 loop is CASSFSDTLRYEQYF. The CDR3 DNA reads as TGTGCCAGCAGTTTTTCGGACACCCTTAGATACGAGCAGTACTTC.

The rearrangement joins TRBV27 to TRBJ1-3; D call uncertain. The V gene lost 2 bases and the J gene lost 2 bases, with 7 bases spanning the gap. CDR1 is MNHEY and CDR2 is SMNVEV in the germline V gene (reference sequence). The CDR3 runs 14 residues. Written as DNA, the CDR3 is TGTGCCAGCAGTTTAGAAGGGACTGGAAACACCATATATTTT. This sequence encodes CASSLEGTGNTIYF.

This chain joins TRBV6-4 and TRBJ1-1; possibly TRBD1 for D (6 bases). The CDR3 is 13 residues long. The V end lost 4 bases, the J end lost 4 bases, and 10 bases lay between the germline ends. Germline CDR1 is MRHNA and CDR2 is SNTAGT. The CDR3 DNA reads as TGTGCCAGCAGTGTAGAGGGGGGCACTGAAGCTTTCTTT. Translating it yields CASSVEGGTEAFF.

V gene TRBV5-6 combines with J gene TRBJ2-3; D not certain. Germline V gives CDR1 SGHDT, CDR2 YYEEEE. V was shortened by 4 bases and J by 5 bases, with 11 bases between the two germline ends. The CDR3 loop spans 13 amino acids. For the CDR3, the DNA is TGTGCCAGCAGCGGTACTGGGCAAGATACGCAGTATTTT. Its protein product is CASSGTGQDTQYF. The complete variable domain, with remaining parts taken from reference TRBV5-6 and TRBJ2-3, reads DAGVTQSPTHLIKTRGQQVTLRCSPKSGHDTVSWYQQALGQGPQFIFQYYEEEERQRGNFPDRFSGHQFPNYSSELNVNALLLGDSALYLCASSGTGQDTQYFGPGTRLTVL.

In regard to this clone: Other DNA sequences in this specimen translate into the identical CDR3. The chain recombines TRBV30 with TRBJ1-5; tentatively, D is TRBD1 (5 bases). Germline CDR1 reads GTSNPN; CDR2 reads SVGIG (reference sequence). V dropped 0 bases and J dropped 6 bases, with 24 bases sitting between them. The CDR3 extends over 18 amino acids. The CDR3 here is CAWSVRGNLGVRGQPQHF. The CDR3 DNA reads TGTGCCTGGAGTGTACGGGGTAATTTAGGGGTTCGGGGTCAGCCCCAGCATTTT.

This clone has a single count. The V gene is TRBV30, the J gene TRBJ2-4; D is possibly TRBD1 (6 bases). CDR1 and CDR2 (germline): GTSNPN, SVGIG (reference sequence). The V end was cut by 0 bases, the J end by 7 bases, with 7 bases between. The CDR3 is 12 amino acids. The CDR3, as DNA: TGTGCCTGGAGTGTAAGGGGGAACATTCAGTACTTC. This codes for CAWSVRGNIQYF. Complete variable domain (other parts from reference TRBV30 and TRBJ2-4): SQTIHQWPATLVQPVGSPLSLECTVEGTSNPNLYWYRQAAGRGLQLLFYSVGIGQISSEVPQNLSASRPQDRQFILSSKKLLLSDSGFYLCAWSVRGNIQYFGAGTRLSVL.

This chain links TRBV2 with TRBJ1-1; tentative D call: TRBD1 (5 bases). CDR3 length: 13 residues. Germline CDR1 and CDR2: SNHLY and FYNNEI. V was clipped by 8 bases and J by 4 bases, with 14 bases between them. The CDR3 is CASFRDFGTEAFF. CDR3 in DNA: TGTGCCAGCTTCAGGGATTTCGGCACTGAAGCTTTCTTT.

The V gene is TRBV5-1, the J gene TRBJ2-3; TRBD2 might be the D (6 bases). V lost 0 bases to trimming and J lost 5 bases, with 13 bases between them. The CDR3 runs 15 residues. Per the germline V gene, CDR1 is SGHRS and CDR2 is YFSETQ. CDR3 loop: CASSLAGSVEDTQYF. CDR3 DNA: TGCGCCAGCAGCTTGGCCGGGAGTGTGGAAGATACGCAGTATTTT. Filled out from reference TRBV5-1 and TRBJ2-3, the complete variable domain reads KAGVTQTPRYLIKTRGQQVTLSCSPISGHRSVSWYQQTPGQGLQFLFEYFSETQRNKGNFPGRFSGRQFSNSRSEMNVSTLELGDSALYLCASSLAGSVEDTQYFGPGTRLTVL.

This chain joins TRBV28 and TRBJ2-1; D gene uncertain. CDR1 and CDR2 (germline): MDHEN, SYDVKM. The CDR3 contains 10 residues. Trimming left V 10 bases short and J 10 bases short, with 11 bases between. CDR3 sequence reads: CATEKQEQFF. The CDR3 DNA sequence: TGTGCCACCGAAAAGCAAGAGCAGTTCTTC.

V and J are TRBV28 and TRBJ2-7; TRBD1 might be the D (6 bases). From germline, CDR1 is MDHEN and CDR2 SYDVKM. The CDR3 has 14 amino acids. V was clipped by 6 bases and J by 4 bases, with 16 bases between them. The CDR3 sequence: CASRTMRQAYEQYF. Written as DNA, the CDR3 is TGTGCCAGCAGGACAATGAGACAGGCTTACGAGCAGTACTTC.

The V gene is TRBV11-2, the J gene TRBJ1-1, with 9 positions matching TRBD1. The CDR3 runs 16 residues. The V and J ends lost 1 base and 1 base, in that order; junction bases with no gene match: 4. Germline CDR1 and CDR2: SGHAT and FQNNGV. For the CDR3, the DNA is TGTGCCAGCAGCTTAGCGGGACAGGGCAAGAACACTGAAGCTTTCTTT. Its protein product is CASSLAGQGKNTEAFF.

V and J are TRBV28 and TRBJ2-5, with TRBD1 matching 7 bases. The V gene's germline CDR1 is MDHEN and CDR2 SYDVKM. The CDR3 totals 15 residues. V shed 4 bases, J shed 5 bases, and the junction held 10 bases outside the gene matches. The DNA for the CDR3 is TGTGCCAGCAGTTCGGACAGGCAGATGAGGGAGACCCAGTACTTC. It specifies CASSSDRQMRETQYF.

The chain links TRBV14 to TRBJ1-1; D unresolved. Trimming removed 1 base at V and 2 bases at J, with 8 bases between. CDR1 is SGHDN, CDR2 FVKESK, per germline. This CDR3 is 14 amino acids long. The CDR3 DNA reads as TGTGCCAGCAGCCAAGTTTTGGGTAACACTGAAGCTTTCTTT. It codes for CASSQVLGNTEAFF.

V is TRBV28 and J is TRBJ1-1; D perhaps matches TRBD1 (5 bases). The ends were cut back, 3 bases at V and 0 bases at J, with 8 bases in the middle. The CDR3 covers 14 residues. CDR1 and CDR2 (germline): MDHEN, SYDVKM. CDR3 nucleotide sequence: TGTGCCAGCAGTTTTGGGGGGATGAACACTGAAGCTTTCTTT. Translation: CASSFGGMNTEAFF.

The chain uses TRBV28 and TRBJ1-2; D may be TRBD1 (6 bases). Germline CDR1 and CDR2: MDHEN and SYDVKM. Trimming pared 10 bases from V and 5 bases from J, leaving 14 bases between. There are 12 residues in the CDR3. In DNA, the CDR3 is TGTGCCACAGCCGGGACAAAATATGGCTACACCTTC. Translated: CATAGTKYGYTF.

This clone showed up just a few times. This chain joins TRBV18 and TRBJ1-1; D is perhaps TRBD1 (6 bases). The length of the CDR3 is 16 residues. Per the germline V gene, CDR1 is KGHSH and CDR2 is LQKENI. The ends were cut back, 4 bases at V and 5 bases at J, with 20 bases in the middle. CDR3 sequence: CASSQLDSWSKTEAFF. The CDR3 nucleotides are TGTGCCAGCTCACAATTGGACAGTTGGTCGAAGACTGAAGCTTTCTTT.